This passage covers 22 T cell receptor beta chains from one sample sequenced in a study of siplizumab effects on memory and regulatory T cells. Profiling relied on immunoSEQ multiplex PCR, and the TCRdb table lists in-frame clones only, not all of them. The sample lists 100,000 or so clones; about 91% were seen once. Source material: CD4+ T cells sorted from blood. The receptors stem from a human donor in good health. Some clones in this sample may be carry-over from other donors' samples.

The CDR3: CATNPGQHTDTQYF. In DNA, the CDR3 is TGCGCCACCAACCCGGGACAGCACACAGATACGCAGTATTTT. J is TRBJ2-3 and V is TRBV10-1; 7 bases map to TRBD1. The CDR3 is 14 amino acids. Germline lookup yields CDR1 WNHNN and CDR2 SYGVQD (reference sequence). Germline trimming cut 10 bases from V and 2 bases from J; bases unmatched to any gene: 9.

The chain employs TRBV14 and TRBJ2-7; 9 nucleotides line up with TRBD1. V lost 4 bases, J lost 6 bases, and 10 bases stayed unmatched. The CDR3 sequence is 15 residues long. CDR1 and CDR2 from the germline V gene are SGHDN and FVKESK. The CDR3 sequence is CASSRTPGQGVEQYF. Here the CDR3 DNA reads TGTGCCAGCAGCCGCACACCGGGACAGGGAGTCGAGCAGTACTTC. Looking up the rest from reference TRBV14 and TRBJ2-7 gives the full variable domain: EAGVTQFPSHSVIEKGQTVTLRCDPISGHDNLYWYRRVMGKEIKFLLHFVKESKQDESGMPNNRFLAERTGGTYSTLKVQPAELEDSGVYFCASSRTPGQGVEQYFGPGTRLTVT.

J is TRBJ2-7 and V is TRBV6-6, with 9 positions matching TRBD2. This CDR3 is 15 amino acids long. Germline V gene lookup returns CDR1 MNHNY and CDR2 SVGAGI (reference sequence). V shed 6 bases, J shed 3 bases, and the junction held 9 bases outside the gene matches. The CDR3 coding sequence is TGTGCCAGCAGAGGGACTAGCAGCCATTTCTACGAGCAGTACTTC. This gives the protein CASRGTSSHFYEQYF.

CDR3 DNA: TGTGCCAGCAGCCAAGGATCTGGGGGGCCAGATACGCAGTATTTT. Protein product: CASSQGSGGPDTQYF. This rearrangement joins TRBV4-2 to TRBJ2-3, with D possibly called TRBD1 or TRBD2 (6 bases each). CDR3 length: 15 amino acids. Germline lookup yields CDR1 LGHNA and CDR2 YNFKEQ. V lost 1 base, J lost 4 bases, and 12 bases lay in between.

V is TRBV10-3 and J is TRBJ2-3; TRBD2 agrees at 11 bases. With V trimmed by 3 bases and J by 4 bases, 3 bases remained unmatched. The CDR3 spans 15 residues. Germline assignment: CDR1 ENHRY and CDR2 SYGVKD. The CDR3 sequence is CAISDLAGGADTQYF. CDR3 sequence (DNA): TGTGCCATCAGTGACTTAGCGGGAGGGGCAGATACGCAGTATTTT.

CDR3 residues: CASSSGGTSGSETQYF. CDR3 nucleotides: TGTGCCAGCAGCTCGGGGGGGACTAGCGGGTCGGAGACCCAGTACTTC. The V gene is TRBV11-3, the J gene TRBJ2-5; TRBD2 agrees at 12 bases. V shed 4 bases, J shed 5 bases, and the junction held 8 bases outside the gene matches. The CDR3 sequence is 16 residues long. CDR1 is SGHNT, CDR2 YENEEA, per germline. Supplemented by reference TRBV11-3 and TRBJ2-5, the full variable domain reads EAGVVQSPRYKIIEKKQPVAFWCNPISGHNTLYWYLQNLGQGPELLIRYENEEAVDDSQLPKDRFSAERLKGVDSTLKIQPAELGDSAVYLCASSSGGTSGSETQYFGPGTRLLVL.

The CDR3 coding sequence is TGTGCCATCAGTCCCATACAGGGGGCCTACGAGCAGTACTTC. Translation: CAISPIQGAYEQYF. The chain carries TRBV10-3 and TRBJ2-7, with TRBD1 matching 8 bases. This CDR3 has 14 residues. Germline-derived CDR1 and CDR2 are ENHRY and SYGVKD. Trimming removed 5 bases from V and 2 bases from J; junction bases left unmatched: 5.

The chain combines TRBV21-1 with TRBJ1-4. TRBV21-1 is reported as a pseudogene. This CDR3 has 16 residues. The CDR3 here is CASSKRFGDSNEKLFF. Here the CDR3 DNA reads TGTGCCAGCAGCAAAAGGTTCGGGGATAGTAATGAAAAACTGTTTTTT.

This sequence joins TRBV30 and TRBJ1-3, with D possibly TRBD1 on 5 matching bases. From germline, CDR1 is GTSNPN and CDR2 SVGIG (reference sequence). The V gene lost 4 bases and the J gene lost 0 bases, with 10 bases spanning the gap. CDR3 length equals 14 residues. CDR3 in amino acids: CAWTPQVSGNTIYF. For the CDR3, the DNA is TGTGCCTGGACTCCACAGGTCTCTGGAAACACCATATATTTT.

This chain links TRBV27 with TRBJ1-1; 8 nucleotides align to TRBD1. The trim removed 3 bases at V and 4 bases at J, leaving 7 bases unmatched. Germline V lookup: CDR1 MNHEY, CDR2 SMNVEV (reference sequence). This CDR3 is built from 15 residues. The CDR3 DNA sequence: TGTGCCAGCAGTTTGAGGAGGACAGGGTTCACTGAAGCTTTCTTT. As protein: CASSLRRTGFTEAFF.

This clone was recorded once. The chain carries TRBV27 and TRBJ2-3; 7 bases align to TRBD1. V shed 5 bases, J shed 0 bases, and the junction held 2 bases outside the gene matches. The CDR3 extends over 14 amino acids. Germline lookup yields CDR1 MNHEY and CDR2 SMNVEV (reference sequence). CDR3 in DNA: TGTGCCAGCAGTAAGGACAGGAGCACAGATACGCAGTATTTT. Amino acids: CASSKDRSTDTQYF.

This chain uses TRBV6-5 with TRBJ2-5; the match to TRBD2 covers 7 bases. After removal of 6 bases from V and 1 base from J, the junction contained 8 bases not matched to a gene. Germline-derived CDR1 and CDR2 are MNHEY and SVGAGI. The CDR3 spans 15 residues. In DNA form, the CDR3 reads TGTGCCAGCAGGGTGTTGGCGGGAGCCCAAGAGACCCAGTACTTC. This gives the protein CASRVLAGAQETQYF.

This chain joins TRBV5-4 and TRBJ2-2, with TRBD2 identical over 7 bases. Germline loops: CDR1 SGHNT, CDR2 YYREEE (reference sequence). Unmatched junction bases numbered 5, after V lost 0 bases and J lost 3 bases. The CDR3 sequence is 16 residues long. CDR3 bases: TGTGCCAGCAGCTTGGTTCCAGGACTAGACACCGGGGAGCTGTTTTTT. It translates to CASSLVPGLDTGELFF. The full variable domain, rest sourced from reference TRBV5-4 and TRBJ2-2, is ETGVTQSPTHLIKTRGQQVTLRCSSQSGHNTVSWYQQALGQGPQFIFQYYREEENGRGNFPPRFSGLQFPNYSSELNVNALELDDSALYLCASSLVPGLDTGELFFGEGSRLTVL.

V and J are TRBV7-9 and TRBJ2-2; D is unclear. Germline CDR1 SEHNR, CDR2 FQNEAQ (reference sequence). The length of the CDR3 is 13 residues. V gave up 2 bases and J gave up 3 bases, with 4 bases separating them. This CDR3 is CASSLTHTGELFF. The CDR3 DNA reads as TGTGCCAGCAGCTTAACCCACACCGGGGAGCTGTTTTTT.

This chain joins TRBV2 and TRBJ2-3; tentative D call: TRBD1 (6 bases). With 1 base removed from V and 3 bases from J, the gap between germline ends came to 17 bases. CDR3 size: 17 residues. Germline CDR1 SNHLY, CDR2 FYNNEI. CDR3 protein: CASSEVRLQGRTDTQYF. CDR3 nucleotide sequence: TGTGCCAGCAGTGAAGTCCGGCTACAGGGAAGGACAGATACGCAGTATTTT.

The V and J genes are TRBV5-1 and TRBJ2-5; D call uncertain. Germline V gene lookup returns CDR1 SGHRS and CDR2 YFSETQ. V lost 0 bases, J lost 1 base, and 16 bases lay in between. The CDR3 runs to 17 residues. In DNA form, the CDR3 reads TGCGCCAGCAGCTTGGCCTTGTCCTGGGGTACCCAAGAGACCCAGTACTTC. This encodes CASSLALSWGTQETQYF.

The rearrangement joins TRBV21-1 to TRBJ2-7; the table's TRBD2 call for D was not verified on the DNA. TRBV21-1 is a recognized pseudogene. This CDR3 is 15 amino acids long. CDR3 nucleotides: TGTGCCAGCAGCAAAGGCGAGGGAGTCTCCAACGAGCAGTACTTC. Translation gives CASSKGEGVSNEQYF.

This chain uses TRBV5-1 with TRBJ1-2; 7 bases are shared with TRBD1. There are 13 residues in the CDR3. The V segment lost 4 bases and the J segment 3 bases; nucleotides outside the gene matches: 3. Germline V CDR1 and CDR2: SGHRS, YFSETQ. CDR3 residues: CASSRQGDYGYTF. The DNA for the CDR3 is TGCGCCAGCAGCCGACAGGGCGACTATGGCTACACCTTC.

The chain combines TRBV6-5 with TRBJ2-7; D possibly corresponds to TRBD1 (6 bases). V lost 4 bases, J lost 2 bases, and 9 bases lay in between. This CDR3 comprises 13 residues. Germline values: CDR1 MNHEY, CDR2 SVGAGI. CDR3 loop: CASSSPGAYEQYF. In DNA form, the CDR3 reads TGTGCCAGCAGTTCCCCAGGGGCCTACGAGCAGTACTTC.

This sequence joins TRBV11-2 and TRBJ1-3; TRBD1 matches 7 bases. V lost 5 bases to trimming and J lost 4 bases; unmatched junction nucleotides: 11. The CDR3 is made up of 16 amino acids. In germline, CDR1 is SGHAT, CDR2 FQNNGV. This chain's CDR3 is CASSPKITGVGNTIYF. CDR3 coding DNA: TGTGCCAGCAGCCCGAAGATCACAGGGGTAGGAAACACCATATATTTT.

The gene calls are TRBV6-1 and TRBJ2-7; perhaps TRBD2 as D (5 bases). Per the germline V gene, CDR1 is MNHNS and CDR2 is SASEGT. The CDR3 extends over 13 amino acids. V lost 1 base and J lost 7, with 11 bases in between. Here the CDR3 reads CASSEVGVREQYF. The CDR3 bases are TGTGCCAGCAGTGAAGTGGGAGTAAGGGAGCAGTACTTC.

The chain combines TRBV29-1 with TRBJ2-7; 9 bases agree with TRBD1. There are 14 residues in the CDR3. The V segment lost 3 bases and the J segment 4 bases; nucleotides outside the gene matches: 7. Germline assignment: CDR1 SQVTM and CDR2 ANQGSEA. CDR3: CSVDQGQGIYEQYF. CDR3 bases: TGCAGCGTTGACCAAGGACAGGGGATTTACGAGCAGTACTTC.